This TCR beta chain comes out of a study of identifying expanded T cells in peripheral blood. Overall study findings and caveats: Across healthy donors, higher total template counts meant significantly greater approximately 2-week count variance. Technical replicates showed about 1.2 changed clones; two weeks 15 to 20; four weeks 19.

Germline V gene sequence: CDR1 MGHRA, CDR2 YSYEKL. Trimming at V came to 1 base and at J to 3 bases, leaving 5 bases not matched to a gene. The CDR3 spans 15 residues. Judged by abundance, this clone is medium-sized. Its antigen remains unidentified. No infections or other immune events were documented during collection. Profiled with immunoSEQ multiplex PCR; TCRdb holds only in-frame clones, not every one. In the table there are about 78,000 clones, 80% to 90% of which are singletons. This chain connects TRBV4-1 to TRBJ2-7; 8 positions agree with TRBD1. This clonotype originated in a person aged 18 to 75 in good health. Material for sequencing was blood. In DNA, the CDR3 is TGCGCCAGCAGCCAAGGGACAGGGTCATTCTACGAGCAGTACTTC. This sequence encodes CASSQGTGSFYEQYF.